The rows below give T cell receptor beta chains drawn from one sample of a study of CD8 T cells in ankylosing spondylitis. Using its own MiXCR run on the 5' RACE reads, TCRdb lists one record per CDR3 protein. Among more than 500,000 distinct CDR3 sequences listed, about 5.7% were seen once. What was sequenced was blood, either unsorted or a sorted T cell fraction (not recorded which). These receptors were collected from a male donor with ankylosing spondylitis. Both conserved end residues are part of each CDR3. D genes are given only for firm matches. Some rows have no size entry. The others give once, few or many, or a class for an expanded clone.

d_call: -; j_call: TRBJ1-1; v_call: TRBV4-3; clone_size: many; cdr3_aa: CASSQRPKNTEAFF; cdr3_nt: TGCGCCAGCAGCCAGCGGCCGAAGAACACTGAAGCTTTCTTT
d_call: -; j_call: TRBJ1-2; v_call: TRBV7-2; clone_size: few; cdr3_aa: CASSLAPQYGYTF; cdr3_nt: TGTGCCAGCAGCTTAGCGCCGCAATATGGCTACACCTTC
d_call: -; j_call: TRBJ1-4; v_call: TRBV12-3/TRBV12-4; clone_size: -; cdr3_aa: CASSLSHATNEKLFF; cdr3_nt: TGTGCCAGCAGTTTATCACACGCAACTAATGAAAAACTGTTTTTT
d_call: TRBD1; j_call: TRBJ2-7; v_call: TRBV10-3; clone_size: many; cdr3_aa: CAIGGQGAPIEQYF; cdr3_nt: TGTGCCATCGGTGGACAGGGGGCCCCGATCGAGCAGTACTTC
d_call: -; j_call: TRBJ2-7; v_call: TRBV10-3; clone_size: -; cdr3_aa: CAIRTTGIYEQYF; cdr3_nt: TGTGCCATCAGAACAACAGGGATCTACGAGCAGTACTTC
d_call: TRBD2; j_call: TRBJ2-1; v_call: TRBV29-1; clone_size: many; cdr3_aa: CSVVPRLTSGGAVRSYNEQFF; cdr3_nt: TGCAGCGTTGTTCCCCGACTGACTAGCGGGGGGGCTGTCAGGTCCTACAATGAGCAGTTCTTC
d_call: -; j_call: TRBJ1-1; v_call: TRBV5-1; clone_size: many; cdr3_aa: CASSLDRPDTEAFF; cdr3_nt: TGCGCCAGCAGCTTGGACAGGCCGGACACTGAAGCTTTCTTT
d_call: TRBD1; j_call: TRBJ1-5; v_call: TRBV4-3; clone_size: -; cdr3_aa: CASSQDLDRGGQPQHF; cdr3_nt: TGCGCCAGCAGCCAAGATCTCGACAGGGGAGGGCAGCCCCAGCATTTT
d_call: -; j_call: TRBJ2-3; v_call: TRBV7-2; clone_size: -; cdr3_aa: CASSLVAAITDTQYF; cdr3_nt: TGTGCCAGCAGCTTAGTAGCAGCCATCACAGATACGCAGTATTTT
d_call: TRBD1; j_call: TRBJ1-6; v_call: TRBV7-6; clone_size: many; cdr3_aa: CASSSLDRDNSPLHF; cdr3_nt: TGTGCCAGCAGCTCCCTGGACAGGGATAATTCACCCCTCCACTTT
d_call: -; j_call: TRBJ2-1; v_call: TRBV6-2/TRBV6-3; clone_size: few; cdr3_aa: CASRLLMSYNEQFF; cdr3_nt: TGTGCCAGCAGACTCCTTATGTCCTACAATGAGCAGTTCTTC
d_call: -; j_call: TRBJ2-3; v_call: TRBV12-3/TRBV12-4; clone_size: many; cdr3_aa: CASSWPGQSTDTQYF; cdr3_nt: TGTGCCAGCAGCTGGCCGGGACAATCCACAGATACGCAGTATTTT
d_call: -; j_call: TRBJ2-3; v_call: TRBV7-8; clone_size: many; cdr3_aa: CASSRVTDTQYF; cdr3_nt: TGTGCCAGCAGCCGAGTAACAGATACGCAGTATTTT
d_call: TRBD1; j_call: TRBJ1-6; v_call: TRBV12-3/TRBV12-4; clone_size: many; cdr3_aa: CASSPRTGYNSPLHF; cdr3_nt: TGTGCCAGCAGTCCACGGACAGGGTATAATTCACCCCTCCACTTT
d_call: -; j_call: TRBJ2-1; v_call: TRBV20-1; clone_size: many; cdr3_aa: CSASIRSYNEQFF; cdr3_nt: TGCAGTGCTAGCATACGCTCCTACAATGAGCAGTTCTTC
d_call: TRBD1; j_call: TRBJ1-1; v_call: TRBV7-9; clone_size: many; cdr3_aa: CASSLVRGLGNTEAFF; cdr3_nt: TGTGCCAGCAGCTTAGTCAGGGGGCTAGGGAACACTGAAGCTTTCTTT
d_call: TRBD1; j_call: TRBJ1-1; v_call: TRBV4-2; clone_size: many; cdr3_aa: CASSEAGTGVTEAFF; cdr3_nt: TGTGCCAGCAGCGAAGCTGGGACAGGGGTAACTGAAGCTTTCTTT
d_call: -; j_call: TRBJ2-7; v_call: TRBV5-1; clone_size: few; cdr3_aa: CASSDFGPGEQYF; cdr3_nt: TGCGCCAGCAGCGACTTTGGACCGGGAGAGCAGTACTTC
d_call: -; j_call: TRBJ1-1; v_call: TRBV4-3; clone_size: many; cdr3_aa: CASSHQGMNTEAFF; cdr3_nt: TGCGCCAGCAGCCACCAGGGCATGAACACTGAAGCTTTCTTT
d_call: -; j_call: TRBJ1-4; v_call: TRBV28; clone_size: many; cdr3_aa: CASSLAGTAFNEKLFF; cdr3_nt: TGTGCCAGCAGCCTTGCCGGAACAGCCTTTAATGAAAAACTGTTTTTT
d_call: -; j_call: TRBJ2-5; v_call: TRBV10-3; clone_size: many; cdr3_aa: CAIRSGSQETQYF; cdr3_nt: TGTGCCATCAGATCGGGGAGCCAAGAGACCCAGTACTTC
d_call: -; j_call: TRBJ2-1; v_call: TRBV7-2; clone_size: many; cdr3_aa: CASRSVGSSYNEQFF; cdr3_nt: TGTGCCAGCAGATCGGTTGGCAGCTCCTACAATGAGCAGTTCTTC
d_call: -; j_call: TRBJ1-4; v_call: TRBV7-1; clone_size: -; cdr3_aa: CAMSPGDLNEKLFF; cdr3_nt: TGTGCCATGAGCCCCGGGGACCTTAATGAAAAACTGTTTTTT
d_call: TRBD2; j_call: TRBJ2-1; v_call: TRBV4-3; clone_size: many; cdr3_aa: CASRPGLAGRGEQFF; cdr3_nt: TGCGCCAGCAGACCTGGACTAGCTGGCCGGGGGGAGCAGTTCTTC
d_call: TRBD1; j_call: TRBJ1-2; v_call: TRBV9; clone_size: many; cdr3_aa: CASSAGTGLNYGYTF; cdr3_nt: TGTGCCAGCAGCGCCGGGACAGGGCTTAACTATGGCTACACCTTC
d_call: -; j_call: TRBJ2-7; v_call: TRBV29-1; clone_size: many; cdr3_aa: CSVEDQGSGGSYEQYF; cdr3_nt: TGCAGCGTTGAAGATCAGGGGTCTGGGGGCAGTTACGAGCAGTACTTC
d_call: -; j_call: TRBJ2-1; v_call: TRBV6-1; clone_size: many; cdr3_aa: CASTLNRVESSYNEQFF; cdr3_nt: TGTGCCAGCACCTTGAACCGGGTAGAGAGCTCCTACAATGAGCAGTTCTTC
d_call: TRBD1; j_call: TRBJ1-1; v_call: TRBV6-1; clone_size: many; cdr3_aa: CASSENRGSTEAFF; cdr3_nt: TGTGCCAGCAGCGAGAACAGGGGAAGCACTGAAGCTTTCTTT
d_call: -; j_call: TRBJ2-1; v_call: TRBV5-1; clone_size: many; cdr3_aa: CASSLGPNEQFF; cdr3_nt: TGCGCCAGCAGCTTAGGTCCCAATGAGCAGTTCTTC
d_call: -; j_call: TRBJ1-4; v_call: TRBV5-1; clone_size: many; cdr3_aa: CASSPGPGDEKLFF; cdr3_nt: TGCGCCAGCAGCCCAGGGCCCGGGGATGAAAAACTGTTTTTT
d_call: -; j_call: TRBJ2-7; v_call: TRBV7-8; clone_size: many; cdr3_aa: CASSFQDTAYEQYF; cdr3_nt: TGTGCCAGCAGCTTCCAGGACACCGCCTACGAGCAGTACTTC
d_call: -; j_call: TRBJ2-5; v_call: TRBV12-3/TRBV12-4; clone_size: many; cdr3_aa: CASSLWQGRETQYF; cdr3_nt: TGTGCCAGCAGTTTGTGGCAGGGTAGAGAGACCCAGTACTTC
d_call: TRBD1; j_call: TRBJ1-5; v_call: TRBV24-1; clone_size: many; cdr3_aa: CATSGTTGDSNQPQHF; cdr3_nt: TGTGCCACCAGTGGCACGACAGGGGATAGCAATCAGCCCCAGCATTTT
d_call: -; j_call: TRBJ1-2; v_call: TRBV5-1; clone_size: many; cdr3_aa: CASSLARTDYGYTF; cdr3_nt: TGCGCCAGCAGCTTGGCTCGCACGGACTATGGCTACACCTTC
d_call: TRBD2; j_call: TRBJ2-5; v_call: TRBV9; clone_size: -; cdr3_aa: CASSAGGVGKTQYF; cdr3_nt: TGTGCCAGCAGCGCGGGAGGTGTGGGAAAGACCCAGTACTTC
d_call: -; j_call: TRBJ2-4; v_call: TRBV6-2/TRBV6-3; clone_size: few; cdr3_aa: CASSRLGTFRGGNIQYF; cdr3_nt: TGTGCCAGCAGTCGATTGGGGACGTTCCGAGGGGGAAACATTCAGTACTTC
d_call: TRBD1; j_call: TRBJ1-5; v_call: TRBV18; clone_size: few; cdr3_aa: CASSPGQGESNQPQHF; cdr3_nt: TGTGCCAGCTCCCCAGGACAGGGAGAGAGCAATCAGCCCCAGCATTTT
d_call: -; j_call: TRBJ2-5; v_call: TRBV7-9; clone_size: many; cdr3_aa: CASSLIQETQYF; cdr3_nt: TGTGCCAGCTCACTGATCCAAGAGACCCAGTACTTC
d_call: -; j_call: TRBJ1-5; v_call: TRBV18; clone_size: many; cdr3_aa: CASSPPAGGFQPQHF; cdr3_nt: TGTGCCAGCTCACCACCGGCCGGGGGATTTCAGCCCCAGCATTTT
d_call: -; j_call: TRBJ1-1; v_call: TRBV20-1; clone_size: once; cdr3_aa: CSAIEDRLNTEAFF; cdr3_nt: TGCAGTGCTATTGAAGACAGGCTGAACACTGAAGCTTTCTTT
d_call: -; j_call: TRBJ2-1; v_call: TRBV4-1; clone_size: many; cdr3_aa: CASSLKGEGKDNEQFF; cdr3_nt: TGCGCCAGCAGCCTAAAGGGGGAAGGGAAGGACAATGAGCAGTTCTTC
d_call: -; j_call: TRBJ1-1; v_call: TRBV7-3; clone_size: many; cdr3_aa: CASSLIPGATEAFF; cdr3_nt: TGTGCCAGCAGCTTAATACCAGGGGCCACTGAAGCTTTCTTT
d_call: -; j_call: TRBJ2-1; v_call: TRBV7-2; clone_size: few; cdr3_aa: CASSLTASRVGNEQFF; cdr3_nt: TGTGCCAGCAGCTTGACCGCCTCGCGGGTAGGGAATGAGCAGTTCTTC